The clone carrying this T cell receptor beta chain was detected only a few times. The antigen is undetermined. CDR1 is MGHDK, CDR2 SYGVNS, per germline. This CDR3 has 12 amino acids. After removal of 10 bases from V and 6 bases from J, the junction contained 8 bases not matched to a gene. This sample was taken from a study of T-cell reconstitution after alpha-beta-depleted transplantation in children. Findings of the study overall: Reported findings indicate that, about two months after transplant, alpha-beta T cells came from several hundred expanded clones, which were derived from non-depleted graft cells.

A TCRbeta library incorporating unique molecular identifiers was prepared. From the PCR reads, TCRdb called clonotypes with MiXCR, one entry per CDR3 protein. The sample carries hundreds of thousands of distinct CDR3 sequences, 16% recorded once. J is TRBJ2-7 and V is TRBV25-1; 8 bases match TRBD2. The sample was PBMCs, mostly from graft donor cells, taken 360 days after TCRalphabeta/CD19-depleted stem cell transplant. This sequence originates from a boy under two years old who had a stem cell transplant for Wiskott-Aldrich syndrome, so the T cells may come from the graft donor. CDR3 amino acids: CATGREGREQYF. The CDR3 DNA reads TGTGCCACGGGCCGGGAGGGCCGCGAGCAGTACTTC.